This TCR beta chain was captured by sequencing in a study of OX40 agonist ivuxolimab in advanced cancers. Across the whole study: A diagnosis of hepatocellular carcinoma, melanoma, renal cell or head and neck cancer was present in dose-escalation patients. General study findings and limits: Some nonresponders likewise displayed low normalized T-cell clonal expansion. Partial responders treated at 0.1-3.0 mg/kg exhibited clonal expansion among the lowest measured.

Assay used: immunoSEQ multiplex PCR; TCRdb lists only in-frame clones, some missing. Seen here are more than 55,000 clones, 86% observed once, and the top ten hold more than 0.9%. The study sampled blood at baseline, cycle 4 day 1, and cycle 7 day 1. CDR1 is SGDLS, CDR2 YYNGEE, per germline. The CDR3 covers 17 residues. V shed 4 bases, J shed 2 bases, and the junction held 9 bases outside the gene matches. By sample share, this clone is medium-sized (0.01 to 0.1%). Its antigen is unknown. The sample in question was CD4+ or CD8+ T cells sorted from blood, obtained in a trial of the OX40 agonist ivuxolimab. This TCR came from an adult with an advanced solid tumor such as melanoma, head and neck, liver or kidney cancer. The chain has TRBV9 and TRBJ2-7; the match to TRBD2 covers 13 bases. For the CDR3, the DNA is TGTGCCAGCAGCCCCGAAGGGACTAGCGGGACGGCCTACGAGCAGTACTTC. The encoded protein is CASSPEGTSGTAYEQYF.